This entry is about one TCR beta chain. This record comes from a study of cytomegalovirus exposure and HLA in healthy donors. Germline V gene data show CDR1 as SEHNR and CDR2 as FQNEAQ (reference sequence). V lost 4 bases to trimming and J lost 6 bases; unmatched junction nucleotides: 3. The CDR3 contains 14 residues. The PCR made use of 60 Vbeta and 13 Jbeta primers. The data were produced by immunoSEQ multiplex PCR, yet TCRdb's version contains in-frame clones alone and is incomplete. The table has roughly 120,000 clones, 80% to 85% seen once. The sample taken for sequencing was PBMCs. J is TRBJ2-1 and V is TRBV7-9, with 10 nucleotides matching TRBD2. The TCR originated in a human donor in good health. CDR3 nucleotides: TGTGCCAGCAGCTCCTGGACTAGCGGCAATGAGCAGTTCTTC. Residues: CASSSWTSGNEQFF.